The T cell receptor (beta chain) described here comes from a study of T cell responses to AZD1222 COVID-19 vaccine. CDR1 and CDR2 from the germline V gene are MNHEY and SVGEGT. This CDR3 has 11 residues. V lost 5 bases and J lost 5, with 4 bases in between. In regard to this clone: Its antigen is as yet unknown.

The method was immunoSEQ multiplex PCR; TCRdb's version includes in-frame clones alone and lacks a portion of them. Of 90,000 to 120,000 clones listed, approximately 90% are singletons. Study-level results: Donors, mostly white British, included more females; clonal diversity was possibly underestimated. Baseline testing showed seropositivity in only a handful of AZD1222 recipients. Spike was spanned by vaccine-associated CD4 TCRs, which were dominant at 160-218 and 743-854. The study reported that nearly half of spike-specific TCRs target unmutated variant regions.

V gene TRBV6-2 or TRBV6-3 combines with J gene TRBJ2-1; D is ambiguous. This clonotype originated in an adult in good health. The specimen was peripheral blood, collected on day 0 of MenACWY control vaccination. The CDR3 reads CASSLHNEQFF. The CDR3 DNA is TGTGCCAGCAGTCTCCACAATGAGCAGTTCTTC.